These 12 T cell receptor beta chains came from one sample sequenced in a study of OX40 agonist ivuxolimab in advanced cancers. Sequenced by immunoSEQ multiplex PCR; TCRdb stores in-frame clones only, minus some. The sample yields about 94,000 clones, under 95% seen once. Sequences were derived from CD4+ or CD8+ T cells sorted from blood, sampled in a trial of the OX40 agonist ivuxolimab. The receptor set was obtained from an adult with an advanced solid tumor such as melanoma, head and neck, liver or kidney cancer.

The chain combines TRBV2 with TRBJ2-5; a weak D match, TRBD1 (6 bases). This CDR3 is built from 13 residues. The ends were cut back, 8 bases at V and 9 bases at J, with 19 bases in the middle. The germline CDR1 and CDR2 sequences are SNHLY and FYNNEI. The DNA for the CDR3 is TGTGCCAGCGGCACTGGTCAGGGGCATGCCCAGTACTTC. This encodes CASGTGQGHAQYF.

The genes are TRBV30 and TRBJ2-1, with 10 bases fitting TRBD2. The CDR3 consists of 14 residues. Trimming at V came to 4 bases and at J to 9 bases, leaving 9 bases not matched to a gene. Germline values: CDR1 GTSNPN, CDR2 SVGIG (reference sequence). The CDR3 DNA follows: TGTGCCTGGACAAGCGGGAGGGCCGAAGGTGAGCAGTTCTTC. Its protein product is CAWTSGRAEGEQFF.

The chain uses TRBV7-2 and TRBJ1-1; D is unresolved. Trimming cost V 5 bases and J 2 bases, with 9 bases left between them. This CDR3 has 13 residues. Germline assignment: CDR1 SGHTA and CDR2 FQGNSA. The CDR3 DNA reads as TGTGCCAGCAGCCTTCGCAGAAACACTGAAGCTTTCTTT. Amino acid sequence: CASSLRRNTEAFF.

The V call is TRBV5-1, the J call TRBJ1-3; weak D call: TRBD1 (5 bases). The CDR3 has 15 residues. Looked up from germline, CDR1 is SGHRS and CDR2 is YFSETQ. V was cut by 6 bases and J by 2 bases, with 15 bases left in between. CDR3 loop: CASTPGPDTGNTIYF. Written as DNA, the CDR3 is TGCGCCAGCACCCCGGGCCCGGACACTGGAAACACCATATATTTT.

This chain joins TRBV7-2 and TRBJ2-3; 10 bases match TRBD2. V gave up 5 bases and J gave up 2 bases; unmatched junction bases: 4. The CDR3 covers 15 residues. Germline CDR1 is SGHTA and CDR2 is FQGNSA. DNA of the CDR3: TGTGCCAGCAGCCCAACTAGCGGGACCACAGATACGCAGTATTTT. It specifies CASSPTSGTTDTQYF.

The CDR3 sequence: CASSSLTTLEGYTF. The CDR3 nucleotides read TGTGCCAGCAGCTCATTGACAACACTTGAGGGCTACACCTTC. The genes are TRBV9 and TRBJ1-2; no reliable D call. Germline CDR1 reads SGDLS; CDR2 reads YYNGEE. Trimming cost V 4 bases and J 8 bases, with 18 bases left between them. This CDR3 is built from 14 residues.

This CDR3 is CASSFLAGGETQYF. The CDR3 DNA is TGTGCCAGCAGTTTTCTAGCGGGGGGGGAGACCCAGTACTTC. The chain combines TRBV27 with TRBJ2-5; 12 positions agree with TRBD2. V was pared by 3 bases and J by 5 bases, with 1 base of the junction left unmatched. CDR1 is MNHEY, CDR2 SMNVEV, per germline (reference sequence). The length of the CDR3 is 14 residues.

The sample holds one count of this clone. The chain recombines TRBV7-2 with TRBJ2-4; TRBD2 aligns across 12 bases. The CDR3 extends over 14 amino acids. Germline V gives CDR1 SGHTA, CDR2 FQGNSA. With V trimmed by 5 bases and J by 9 bases, 5 bases remained unmatched. The CDR3 DNA reads as TGTGCCAGCAGCCCTACTAGCGGGAGGACCATTCAGTACTTC. This gives the protein CASSPTSGRTIQYF.

The gene calls are TRBV7-2 and TRBJ2-7; the D call may be TRBD1 or TRBD2 (6 bases each). Germline-derived CDR1 and CDR2 are SGHTA and FQGNSA. The CDR3 runs 13 residues. V was clipped by 6 bases and J by 5 bases, with 14 bases between them. The CDR3 DNA sequence: TGTGCCAGCAGTTGGGGGGCCAGGGACGAGCAGTACTTC. It encodes CASSWGARDEQYF.

V is TRBV5-3 and J is TRBJ2-1; TRBD2 matches 13 bases. TRBV5-3 is identified as an open reading frame with a role that is uncertain. This CDR3 is built from 20 residues. After removal of 3 bases from V and 2 bases from J, the junction contained 14 bases not matched to a gene. The CDR3 loop reads CARSSPGGLAGAGAYNEQFF. CDR3 nucleotides: TGTGCCAGAAGCTCCCCGGGCGGACTAGCGGGAGCGGGGGCCTACAATGAGCAGTTCTTC.

This chain uses TRBV28 with TRBJ1-5; 7 bases are a match to TRBD1. Losses at the gene ends were 5 bases for V and 0 bases for J; bases not matched to a gene: 10. The CDR3 covers 17 residues. In germline, CDR1 is MDHEN, CDR2 SYDVKM. CDR3 amino acids: CASSPTGAQDSNQPQHF. CDR3 bases: TGTGCCAGCAGTCCCACAGGGGCCCAAGATAGCAATCAGCCCCAGCATTTT.

The CDR3 spells CASSFGQAGYGYTF. In DNA, the CDR3 is TGTGCCAGCAGTTTCGGACAGGCGGGCTATGGCTACACCTTC. The chain links TRBV6-5 to TRBJ1-2; 7 positions agree with TRBD1. The ends lost 4 bases at V and 4 bases at J; junction bases unmatched: 6. The CDR3 has 14 residues. CDR1 and CDR2 from the germline V gene are MNHEY and SVGAGI.